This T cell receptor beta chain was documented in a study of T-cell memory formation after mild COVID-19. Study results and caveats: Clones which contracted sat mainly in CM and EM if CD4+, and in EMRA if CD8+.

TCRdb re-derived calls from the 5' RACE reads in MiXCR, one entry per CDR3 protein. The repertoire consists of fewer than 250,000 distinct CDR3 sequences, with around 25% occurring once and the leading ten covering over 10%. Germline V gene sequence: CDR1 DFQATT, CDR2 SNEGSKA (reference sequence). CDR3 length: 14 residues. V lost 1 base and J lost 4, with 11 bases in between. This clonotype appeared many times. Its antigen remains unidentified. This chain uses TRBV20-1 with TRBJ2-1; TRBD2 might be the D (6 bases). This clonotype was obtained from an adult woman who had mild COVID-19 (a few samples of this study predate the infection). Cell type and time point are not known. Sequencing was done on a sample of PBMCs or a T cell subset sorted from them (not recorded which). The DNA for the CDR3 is TGCAGTGCTAGAGGGGCTAGCGAGTACAATGAGCAGTTCTTC. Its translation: CSARGASEYNEQFF.